One sample yielded the 23 T cell receptor beta chains listed below, sequenced in a study of T cells in Graves' hyperthyroidism and ophthalmopathy. Amplified regions were TCR beta CDR3 sequences from RNA transcripts. The HTBI primer set served for first-round RT-PCR of the TCR CDR3. TCRdb re-analysed the multiplex PCR reads in MiXCR, keeping a single row per CDR3 protein. Here the sample spans some 600,000 distinct CDR3 sequences, approximately 15% being singletons. Material: blood. The source is a woman in her twenties or thirties with Graves' hyperthyroidism that later progressed to Graves' ophthalmopathy.

On this clonotype itself: Since a much larger clone is just one base distant, this may be a read error. The gene calls are TRBV18 and TRBJ1-1; 7 bases map to TRBD1. Germline CDR1 reads KGHSH; CDR2 reads LQKENI. CDR3 size: 14 residues. The trim removed 5 bases at V and 3 bases at J, leaving 6 bases unmatched. The CDR3 DNA reads as TGTGCCAGCTCAAACGGACAGGCAGACACTGAAGCTTTCTTT. The encoded protein is CASSNGQADTEAFF.

This clonotype was observed many times. The chain has TRBV29-1 and TRBJ2-5; D is uncertain. The V gene's germline CDR1 is SQVTM and CDR2 ANQGSEA. The CDR3 loop spans 12 amino acids. V lost 2 bases and J lost 5, with 9 bases in between. Here the CDR3 reads CSVESGFETQYF. The CDR3 region has the DNA TGCAGCGTTGAATCCGGGTTCGAGACCCAGTACTTC.

This clonotype was observed at least ten times. The rearrangement joins TRBV12-3 or TRBV12-4 to TRBJ1-1; 8 bases are shared with TRBD1. V shed 4 bases, J shed 8 bases, and the junction held 3 bases outside the gene matches. This CDR3 comprises 12 residues. This CDR3 reads CASSWNRGEAFF. DNA for the CDR3: TGTGCCAGCAGTTGGAACAGGGGGGAAGCTTTCTTT.

Ten or more counts support this clonotype. This chain joins TRBV18 and TRBJ2-5; D may be TRBD2 (5 bases). V was trimmed by 3 bases and J by 5 bases, leaving 13 bases between them. Germline CDR1 and CDR2: KGHSH and LQKENI. The length of the CDR3 is 14 residues. The DNA for the CDR3 is TGTGCCAGCTCACCCGGCGCAGGCGGGGAGACCCAGTACTTC. It specifies CASSPGAGGETQYF.

The rearrangement links TRBV5-1 to TRBJ1-6; possible D gene TRBD1, 6 bases. This CDR3 is 16 amino acids long. CDR1 is SGHRS and CDR2 is YFSETQ in the germline V gene. The germline V and J ends were trimmed by 6 bases and 7 bases, with 20 bases remaining between them. The CDR3 region is CASTPPGQGTNSPLHF. CDR3 coding DNA: TGCGCCAGCACCCCCCCAGGGCAGGGGACGAATTCACCCCTCCACTTT.

This clonotype was observed a handful of times. The gene calls are TRBV19 and TRBJ2-6; D remains ambiguous. The CDR3 covers 17 residues. Germline loops: CDR1 LNHDA, CDR2 SQIVND (reference sequence). Trimming cost V 4 bases and J 1 base, with 14 bases left between them. The CDR3 DNA is TGTGCCAGTAGTACGCACACAGCAGGATCTGGGGCCAACGTCCTGACTTTC. The encoded protein is CASSTHTAGSGANVLTF.

In its sample, this clonotype was seen many times. This chain links TRBV3-1 with TRBJ1-2, with unresolved D. Germline CDR1 reads LGHDT; CDR2 reads YNNKEL (reference sequence). The CDR3 loop spans 13 amino acids. V was clipped by 4 bases and J by 0 bases, with 6 bases between them. The CDR3 DNA is TGTGCCAGCAGCCGCGGACCTAACTATGGCTACACCTTC. Its translation is CASSRGPNYGYTF.

This clonotype was detected ten times or more. The V gene is TRBV12-3 or TRBV12-4, the J gene TRBJ2-2; D is unresolved. This CDR3 comprises 14 residues. V lost 2 bases, J lost 5 bases, and 9 bases lay in between. The CDR3 DNA follows: TGTGCCAGCAGTTTATTAGTGGGGACCGGGGAGCTGTTTTTT. Amino acid sequence: CASSLLVGTGELFF.

This clonotype showed up many times. The chain combines TRBV10-3 with TRBJ1-4, with D perhaps matching TRBD1 (6 bases). The V end was cut by 3 bases, the J end by 8 bases, with 16 bases between. The CDR3 has 15 residues. Germline V CDR1 and CDR2: ENHRY, SYGVKD. This CDR3 is CAISDATVGGEKLFF. For the CDR3, the DNA is TGTGCCATCAGTGATGCGACAGTGGGGGGCGAAAAACTGTTTTTT.

This clonotype was seen ten or more times. The junction and the germline gene differ at one end; a read error may be behind it. The gene calls are TRBV5-1 and TRBJ1-1, with 8 bases aligning to TRBD1. Germline V gene lookup returns CDR1 SGHRS and CDR2 YFSETQ. CDR3 length equals 14 residues. The CDR3 sequence is CASSLGQGSTEAFF. CDR3 in DNA: TGTGCCAGCAGCTTAGGACAGGGAAGCACTGAAGCTTTCTTT.

This clonotype was detected many times. The rearrangement uses TRBV19 and TRBJ1-1; D is undetermined. There are 13 residues in the CDR3. Trimming took off 9 bases at V and 0 bases at J, with 11 bases between the two ends. The germline V gene has CDR1 LNHDA and CDR2 SQIVND (reference sequence). The CDR3 DNA reads TGTGCCAGCTCGATTGCCATGAACACTGAAGCTTTCTTT. Its protein product is CASSIAMNTEAFF.

This clonotype has more than one count but fewer than ten. The rearrangement links TRBV24-1 to TRBJ1-1, with D hard to call. This CDR3 is 13 amino acids long. In germline, CDR1 is KGHDR, CDR2 SFDVKD. Trimming stripped 2 bases from V and 4 bases from J, with 7 bases between. CDR3 sequence (DNA): TGTGCCACCAGTGATTCGGTGGGCACTGAAGCTTTCTTT. It yields the protein CATSDSVGTEAFF.

In this sample, this clonotype turned up a few times. The V gene is TRBV24-1, the J gene TRBJ2-1; 16 bases are shared with TRBD2. The CDR3 is 17 residues long. Trimming took 6 bases from V and 8 from J; bases not matched to a gene: 9. CDR1 is KGHDR and CDR2 is SFDVKD in the germline V gene. The CDR3 DNA reads TGTGCCACCAGTCCGTTGCAGGGACTAGCGGGAGGGGATGAGCAGTTCTTC. It translates to CATSPLQGLAGGDEQFF.

The J gene is TRBJ1-1, the V gene TRBV6-1; D may be TRBD1 (5 bases). Germline CDR1 reads MNHNS; CDR2 reads SASEGT. The V end was cut by 7 bases, the J end by 1 base, with 13 bases between. The CDR3 is 14 amino acids. The CDR3 reads CASNPTQGNTEAFF. CDR3 bases: TGTGCCAGCAACCCTACTCAGGGGAACACTGAAGCTTTCTTT.

In nucleotides, the CDR3 is TGTGCCAGTAGTCCATTAGCGGGAGGGGCCAATGAGCAGTTCTTC. This sequence encodes CASSPLAGGANEQFF. The chain carries TRBV19 and TRBJ2-1; TRBD2 matches at 11 bases. CDR1 and CDR2 from the germline V gene are LNHDA and SQIVND (reference sequence). V lost 5 bases and J lost 6; bases outside the gene matches: 6. This CDR3 spans 15 amino acids.

This clonotype came up a few times. The chain is built from TRBV6-1 and TRBJ2-1; 7 positions match TRBD2. CDR1 is MNHNS, CDR2 SASEGT, per germline. Germline trimming cut 11 bases from V and 0 bases from J; bases unmatched to any gene: 16. The CDR3 extends over 17 amino acids. Here the CDR3 DNA reads TGTGCCGCAACAGCGGGAAAGGTACGAAGCTCCTACAATGAGCAGTTCTTC. Amino acids: CAATAGKVRSSYNEQFF.

In this sample, this clonotype turned up a few times. The V call is TRBV30, the J call TRBJ1-6; 8 nucleotides match TRBD1. The junction had 9 bases not matched to a gene; V was cut back by 2 bases and J by 9 bases. There are 15 residues in the CDR3. CDR1 is GTSNPN, CDR2 SVGIG, per germline (reference sequence). The CDR3 DNA is TGTGCCTGGAGTTCAACCGGACAGGGTGGTTCACCCCTCCACTTT. Amino acids: CAWSSTGQGGSPLHF.

This clonotype was counted at least ten times. The chain recombines TRBV30 with TRBJ1-5; D uncertain. This CDR3 has 15 residues. Germline CDR1 is GTSNPN and CDR2 is SVGIG (reference sequence). V was clipped by 0 bases and J by 0 bases, with 9 bases between them. CDR3 nucleotide sequence: TGTGCCTGGAGTGTACAAGGGCGTAGCAATCAGCCCCAGCATTTT. This translates into CAWSVQGRSNQPQHF.

Ten or more counts support this clonotype. The chain recombines TRBV15 with TRBJ2-4; 9 bases map to TRBD2. V gave up 0 bases and J gave up 0 bases; unmatched junction bases: 3. The CDR3 extends over 17 amino acids. Germline V lookup: CDR1 LNHNV, CDR2 YYDKDF (reference sequence). The CDR3 DNA is TGTGCCACCAGCAGAGATTCTAGCGGGATAGCCAAAAACATTCAGTACTTC. Encoded protein: CATSRDSSGIAKNIQYF.

This clonotype was found many times. V gene TRBV12-5 combines with J gene TRBJ2-7, with 9 bases aligning to TRBD1. Germline CDR1 reads LGHNT; CDR2 reads FRNRAP. The CDR3 is 13 amino acids. Trimming removed 1 base from V and 6 bases from J; junction bases left unmatched: 1. CDR3 nucleotide sequence: TGTGCTAGTGGTTTGGGACAGGGGGTCGAGCAGTACTTC. Its translation: CASGLGQGVEQYF.

This clonotype was detected a few times. Relative to the germline gene, one junction end is altered; a read error may explain this. The V and J genes are TRBV19 and TRBJ1-2; weak D call: TRBD1 (6 bases). This CDR3 has 11 amino acids. In germline, CDR1 is LNHDA, CDR2 SQIVND (reference sequence). The CDR3 loop is CASTGATEIAF. In DNA, the CDR3 is TGTGCCAGTACGGGGGCGACGGAAATCGCCTTC. The full variable domain, with the rest looked up from reference TRBV19 and TRBJ1-2, is DGGITQSPKYLFRKEGQNVTLSCEQNLNHDAMYWYRQDPGQGLRLIYYSQIVNDFQKGDIAEGYSVSREKKESFPLTVTSAQKNPTAFYLCASTGATEIAFGSGTRLTVV.

The chain is built from TRBV7-6 and TRBJ2-5; TRBD2 might be the D (5 bases). V lost 5 bases and J lost 0, with 10 bases in between. The V gene's germline CDR1 is SGHVS and CDR2 FNYEAQ. The CDR3 totals 14 residues. The CDR3 DNA follows: TGTGCCAGCAGCCGCGGGCCCCACCAAGAGACCCAGTACTTC. Its translation: CASSRGPHQETQYF.

This clonotype was seen many times. The rearrangement uses TRBV7-9 and TRBJ2-3; D is ambiguous. Per the germline V gene, CDR1 is SEHNR and CDR2 is FQNEAQ (reference sequence). V lost 5 bases and J 7 bases, leaving 10 bases between the germline ends. The CDR3 extends over 12 amino acids. As DNA, the CDR3 is TGTGCCAGCAGCCCACCTCGTTATACGCAGTATTTT. Translation: CASSPPRYTQYF.